The TCR beta chain under discussion was sequenced for a study of T-cell reconstitution after alpha-beta-depleted transplantation in children (dated by TCRdb to 2015 to 2016). Regarding the research as a whole: Using TCR repertoire profiling, the study followed T-cell immune reconstitution in a quantitative way in children after TCRalphabeta/CD19-depleted allogeneic hematopoietic cell transplantation.

There are 16 amino acids in the CDR3, from cysteine to phenylalanine inclusive. Just CDR3 DNA is preserved here, 48 bases in frame from base 1. V is cut by 0 bases and J by 4 bases, and the space between the germline ends is 16 bases. The CDR1 and CDR2 encoded by the germline V gene are SGHRS and YFSETQ. As for this clonotype: This clone's antigen is unknown. Within one base of it there is no much larger clone, and no base qualities were kept.

This sample's treatment or condition label indicates: allogeneic hematopoietic cell transplantation with graft depleted of TCRalphabeta T cells and CD19 B cells. Transplant recipients were children who received TCRalphabeta/CD19-depleted allogeneic hematopoietic cell grafts. Points the paper makes about the study in general: Over the following months the frequencies of hyperexpanded clones went down, and after one year T-cell counts and TCRbeta diversity were mostly credited to newly produced T cells. In some patients, the high TCRbeta diversity seen at day 60 was put down to recipient T cells and intrathymic progenitors that had survived conditioning. About two months after transplant, the apparently early recovery of alphabetaT-cell counts reportedly depended on just several hundred clones that had expanded rapidly and came from non-depleted graft cells.

The library was prepared using PCR. TCRdb shows the sequencer as Illumina HiSeq 2500. To normalize quantification of the TCRbeta repertoire, the TCR libraries were built with molecular barcoding that relied on unique molecular identifiers. TCRdb handled the public reads itself, with Q25 trimming in fastp and clone calling in MiXCR, and kept productive beta chains. Each record represents a unique CDR3 protein, reported with the most common genes and DNA among its rows. This sample holds around 800,000 distinct CDR3 sequences; roughly 15% were observed only once. Approximately 4.5% of the sample belongs to the ten largest clones.

The receptor's source is a male patient younger than 18 who had a stem cell transplant for acute lymphoblastic leukemia, so the T cells may come from the graft donor. The sample was PBMCs, mostly from graft donor cells, taken 360 days after TCRalphabeta/CD19-depleted stem cell transplant. The chain is made from TRBV5-1 and TRBJ1-2; a tentative D call is TRBD1 (6 bases match). The nucleotide sequence is given as TGCGCCAGCAGCTTGGACCCTCTACAGGGCTCCTATGGCTACACCTTC. It codes for CASSLDPLQGSYGYTF. The CDR3, completed at both ends by the reference TRBV5-1 and TRBJ1-2 genes, gives the full variable domain KAGVTQTPRYLIKTRGQQVTLSCSPISGHRSVSWYQQTPGQGLQFLFEYFSETQRNKGNFPGRFSGRQFSNSRSEMNVSTLELGDSALYLCASSLDPLQGSYGYTFGSGTRLTVV.